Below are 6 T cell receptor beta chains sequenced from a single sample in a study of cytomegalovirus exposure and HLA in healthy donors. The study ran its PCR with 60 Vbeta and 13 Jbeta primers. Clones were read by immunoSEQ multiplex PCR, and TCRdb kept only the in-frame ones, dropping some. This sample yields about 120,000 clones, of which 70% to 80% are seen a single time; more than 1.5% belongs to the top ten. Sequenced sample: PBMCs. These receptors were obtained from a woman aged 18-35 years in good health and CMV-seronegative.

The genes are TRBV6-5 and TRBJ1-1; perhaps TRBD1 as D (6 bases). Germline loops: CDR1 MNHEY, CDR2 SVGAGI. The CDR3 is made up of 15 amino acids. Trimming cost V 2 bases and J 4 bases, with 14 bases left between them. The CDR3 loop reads CASSYNGGPGTEAFF. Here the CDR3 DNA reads TGTGCCAGCAGTTACAACGGGGGGCCGGGCACTGAAGCTTTCTTT.

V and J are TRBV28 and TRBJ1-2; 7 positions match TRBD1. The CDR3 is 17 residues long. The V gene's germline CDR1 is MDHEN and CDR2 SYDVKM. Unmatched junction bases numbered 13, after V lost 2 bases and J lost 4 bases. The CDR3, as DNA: TGTGCCAGCAGTTTAGGGGACAGCACCAACCTGGCCTATGGCTACACCTTC. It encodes CASSLGDSTNLAYGYTF.

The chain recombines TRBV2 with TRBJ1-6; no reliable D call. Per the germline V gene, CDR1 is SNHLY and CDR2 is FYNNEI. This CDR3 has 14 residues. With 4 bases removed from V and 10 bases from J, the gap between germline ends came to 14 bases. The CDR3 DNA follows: TGTGCCAGCAGTGCGGAAGCGGAGGGATCACCCCTCCACTTT. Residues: CASSAEAEGSPLHF.

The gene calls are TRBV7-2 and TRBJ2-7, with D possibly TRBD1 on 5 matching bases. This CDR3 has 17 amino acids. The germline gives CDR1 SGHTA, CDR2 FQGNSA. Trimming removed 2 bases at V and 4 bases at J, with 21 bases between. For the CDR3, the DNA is TGTGCCAGCAGCTTAAGAGTGGGGCTGGGGCCCCGATACGAGCAGTACTTC. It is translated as CASSLRVGLGPRYEQYF.

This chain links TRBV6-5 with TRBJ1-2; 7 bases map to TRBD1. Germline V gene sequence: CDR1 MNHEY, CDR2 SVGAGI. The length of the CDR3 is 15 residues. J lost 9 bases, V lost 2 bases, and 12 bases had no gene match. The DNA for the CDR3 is TGTGCCAGCAGTTACCTATCCGGGACAGTGATAAGCTACACCTTC. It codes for CASSYLSGTVISYTF.

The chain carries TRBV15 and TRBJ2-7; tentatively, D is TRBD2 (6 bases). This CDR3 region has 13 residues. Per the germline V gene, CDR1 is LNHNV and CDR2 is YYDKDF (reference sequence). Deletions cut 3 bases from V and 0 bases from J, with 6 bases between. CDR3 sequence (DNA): TGTGCCACCAGCAGGGGGGGCTCCTACGAGCAGTACTTC. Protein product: CATSRGGSYEQYF.